This T cell receptor beta chain was sequenced in a study of T cells in Graves' hyperthyroidism and ophthalmopathy. Study results and limitations: Ophthalmopathy was model-predicted a median approximately 6.9 months pre-onset. Blood shared most expanded thyroid clonotypes above 0.001.

This clonotype has a count of ten or more. What it binds is not known. Using RNA transcripts as the source, TCR beta CDR3 regions were amplified. Primed by the HTBI set, a first-round RT-PCR was run on the TCR CDR3. TCRdb processed the multiplex PCR reads anew with MiXCR; each CDR3 protein has one entry. The sample records about 350,000 distinct CDR3 sequences, about 15% being singletons. Each patient was aged 18 to 65 and had newly diagnosed hyperthyroidism of under 2 months' duration. The source of the PBMCs was 10 ml of fresh peripheral blood. The TCR sequence derives from a woman aged 25 to 39 with Graves' hyperthyroidism. The sequencing sample was made of blood.

The CDR3 here is CASSLLAVSSAGANVLTF. The CDR3 DNA reads as TGCGCCAGCAGCTTGCTCGCGGTTTCCTCTGCTGGGGCCAACGTCCTGACTTTC. The gene calls are TRBV5-1 and TRBJ2-6; D ambiguous. Trimming pared 1 base from V and 2 bases from J, leaving 16 bases between. The CDR3 is made up of 18 amino acids. Germline V CDR1 and CDR2: SGHRS, YFSETQ.